Below are 7 T cell receptor beta chains sequenced from a single sample in a study of T cell responses to AZD1222 COVID-19 vaccine (dated by TCRdb to about 2021). The library was produced with the immunoSEQ multiplex PCR assay. The immuneACCESS repertoire file appears here via TCRdb, limited to in-frame rearrangements. These files lack a portion of the clones; in checked studies, under half of the deficit traces to unresolved V genes, and the cause of the others is not known. The table for this sample lists 100,000 to 120,000 clones; 86% of them were counted only once. Clones ranked in the top ten supply about 3% of the sample. Interpreted using the paper, the time point label stands for: baseline before first vaccination. This sample comprised peripheral blood, obtained on day 0 of AZD1222 vaccination. The receptor set was obtained from an adult in good health.

This clone showed up just a few times. The V call is TRBV6-4, the J call TRBJ2-5; D gene ambiguous. This CDR3 region has 10 residues. Germline V gene sequence: CDR1 MRHNA, CDR2 SNTAGT. Trimming cost V 8 bases and J 2 bases, with 3 bases left between them. CDR3 DNA sequence: TGTGCCAGCGGTCAAGAGACCCAGTACTTC. It is translated as CASGQETQYF.

CDR3 sequence: CSVTGVGDNEQFF. In DNA, the CDR3 is TGCAGCGTGACAGGGGTAGGGGACAATGAGCAGTTCTTC. The chain recombines TRBV29-1 with TRBJ2-1; 8 bases fit TRBD1. The CDR3 length is 13 residues. The ends lost 6 bases at V and 5 bases at J; junction bases unmatched: 6. CDR1 is SQVTM, CDR2 ANQGSEA, per germline.

The gene calls are TRBV6-2 or TRBV6-3 and TRBJ1-5; maybe TRBD1 (5 bases). Germline V gene sequence: CDR1 MNHEY, CDR2 SVGEGT. V lost 6 bases to trimming and J lost 7 bases, with 16 bases between them. The CDR3 covers 14 residues. CDR3 in amino acids: CASRYDQGLQPQHF. The DNA for the CDR3 is TGTGCCAGCAGATACGACCAGGGCTTGCAGCCCCAGCATTTT.

The V gene is TRBV5-1, the J gene TRBJ2-6, with D maybe TRBD1 (5 bases). Between the trimmed V and J ends, which lost 2 bases and 4 bases, there was a span of 13 bases. The germline V gene has CDR1 SGHRS and CDR2 YFSETQ. This CDR3 spans 16 amino acids. In DNA, the CDR3 is TGCGCCAGCAGCTTAACCCAGGGTGCGGGGGCCAACGTCCTGACTTTC. Its translation: CASSLTQGAGANVLTF. Variable domain in full (rest from reference TRBV5-1 and TRBJ2-6): KAGVTQTPRYLIKTRGQQVTLSCSPISGHRSVSWYQQTPGQGLQFLFEYFSETQRNKGNFPGRFSGRQFSNSRSEMNVSTLELGDSALYLCASSLTQGAGANVLTFGAGSRLTVL.

CDR3 region: CASSPRDRGLASEAFF. The DNA of the CDR3 is TGTGCCAGTAGTCCCCGGGACAGGGGGCTCGCTAGTGAAGCTTTCTTT. V is TRBV19 and J is TRBJ1-1; 12 bases are a match to TRBD1. The CDR3 totals 16 residues. V shed 5 bases and J 7 bases; nucleotides not matched to a gene: 11. CDR1 LNHDA and CDR2 SQIVND come from the germline V gene (reference sequence).

The V and J genes are TRBV20-1 and TRBJ2-7; TRBD1 matches 10 bases. Per germline, CDR1 DFQATT and CDR2 SNEGSKA (reference sequence). The CDR3 totals 15 residues. Losses at the gene ends were 3 bases for V and 7 bases for J; bases not matched to a gene: 12. The chain's CDR3 is CSASSWGQGPEEQYF. In DNA, the CDR3 is TGCAGTGCTAGTTCGTGGGGACAGGGGCCGGAGGAGCAGTACTTC.

The rearrangement uses TRBV5-1 and TRBJ1-5, with D possibly TRBD1 on 6 matching bases. V gave up 0 bases and J gave up 3 bases, with 13 bases separating them. CDR3 length equals 16 residues. CDR1 and CDR2 from the germline V gene are SGHRS and YFSETQ. CDR3: CASSLGPQGPNQPQHF. DNA of the CDR3: TGCGCCAGCAGCTTGGGGCCGCAGGGGCCCAATCAGCCCCAGCATTTT.